This passage covers 2 T cell receptor beta chains from one sample sequenced in a study of shared clonotypes between healthy human individuals. Method: immunoSEQ multiplex PCR; TCRdb's copy keeps in-frame clones and lacks some. The sample consists of hundreds of thousands of clones, 92% of them appearing once. Terminally differentiated effector memory CD45RA+ cells were left out of the naive CD8 fraction, which was CD45RO-negative and positively selected for CCR7. The specimen sequenced was naive CD8+ T cells sorted from blood. The receptors were sampled from a young man in good health.

The rearrangement joins TRBV30 to TRBJ1-1; perhaps TRBD1 as D (5 bases). The CDR3 spans 14 residues. Germline values: CDR1 GTSNPN, CDR2 SVGIG (reference sequence). V shed 5 bases and J shed 0 bases, with 13 bases lying between them. The CDR3 coding sequence is TGTGCCTGGGCGGGGGACCAAATGAACACTGAAGCTTTCTTT. Amino acid sequence: CAWAGDQMNTEAFF.

In nucleotides, the CDR3 is TGCGCCAGCAGCCAAGAGGGGGCACCCTCTAACCAAAAACTGTTTTTT. Its translation is CASSQEGAPSNQKLFF. The chain recombines TRBV4-1 with TRBJ1-4; a weak D match, TRBD1 (6 bases). Germline V gives CDR1 MGHRA, CDR2 YSYEKL. The V end lost 0 bases, the J end lost 9 bases, and 17 bases lay between the germline ends. This CDR3 is 16 amino acids long.